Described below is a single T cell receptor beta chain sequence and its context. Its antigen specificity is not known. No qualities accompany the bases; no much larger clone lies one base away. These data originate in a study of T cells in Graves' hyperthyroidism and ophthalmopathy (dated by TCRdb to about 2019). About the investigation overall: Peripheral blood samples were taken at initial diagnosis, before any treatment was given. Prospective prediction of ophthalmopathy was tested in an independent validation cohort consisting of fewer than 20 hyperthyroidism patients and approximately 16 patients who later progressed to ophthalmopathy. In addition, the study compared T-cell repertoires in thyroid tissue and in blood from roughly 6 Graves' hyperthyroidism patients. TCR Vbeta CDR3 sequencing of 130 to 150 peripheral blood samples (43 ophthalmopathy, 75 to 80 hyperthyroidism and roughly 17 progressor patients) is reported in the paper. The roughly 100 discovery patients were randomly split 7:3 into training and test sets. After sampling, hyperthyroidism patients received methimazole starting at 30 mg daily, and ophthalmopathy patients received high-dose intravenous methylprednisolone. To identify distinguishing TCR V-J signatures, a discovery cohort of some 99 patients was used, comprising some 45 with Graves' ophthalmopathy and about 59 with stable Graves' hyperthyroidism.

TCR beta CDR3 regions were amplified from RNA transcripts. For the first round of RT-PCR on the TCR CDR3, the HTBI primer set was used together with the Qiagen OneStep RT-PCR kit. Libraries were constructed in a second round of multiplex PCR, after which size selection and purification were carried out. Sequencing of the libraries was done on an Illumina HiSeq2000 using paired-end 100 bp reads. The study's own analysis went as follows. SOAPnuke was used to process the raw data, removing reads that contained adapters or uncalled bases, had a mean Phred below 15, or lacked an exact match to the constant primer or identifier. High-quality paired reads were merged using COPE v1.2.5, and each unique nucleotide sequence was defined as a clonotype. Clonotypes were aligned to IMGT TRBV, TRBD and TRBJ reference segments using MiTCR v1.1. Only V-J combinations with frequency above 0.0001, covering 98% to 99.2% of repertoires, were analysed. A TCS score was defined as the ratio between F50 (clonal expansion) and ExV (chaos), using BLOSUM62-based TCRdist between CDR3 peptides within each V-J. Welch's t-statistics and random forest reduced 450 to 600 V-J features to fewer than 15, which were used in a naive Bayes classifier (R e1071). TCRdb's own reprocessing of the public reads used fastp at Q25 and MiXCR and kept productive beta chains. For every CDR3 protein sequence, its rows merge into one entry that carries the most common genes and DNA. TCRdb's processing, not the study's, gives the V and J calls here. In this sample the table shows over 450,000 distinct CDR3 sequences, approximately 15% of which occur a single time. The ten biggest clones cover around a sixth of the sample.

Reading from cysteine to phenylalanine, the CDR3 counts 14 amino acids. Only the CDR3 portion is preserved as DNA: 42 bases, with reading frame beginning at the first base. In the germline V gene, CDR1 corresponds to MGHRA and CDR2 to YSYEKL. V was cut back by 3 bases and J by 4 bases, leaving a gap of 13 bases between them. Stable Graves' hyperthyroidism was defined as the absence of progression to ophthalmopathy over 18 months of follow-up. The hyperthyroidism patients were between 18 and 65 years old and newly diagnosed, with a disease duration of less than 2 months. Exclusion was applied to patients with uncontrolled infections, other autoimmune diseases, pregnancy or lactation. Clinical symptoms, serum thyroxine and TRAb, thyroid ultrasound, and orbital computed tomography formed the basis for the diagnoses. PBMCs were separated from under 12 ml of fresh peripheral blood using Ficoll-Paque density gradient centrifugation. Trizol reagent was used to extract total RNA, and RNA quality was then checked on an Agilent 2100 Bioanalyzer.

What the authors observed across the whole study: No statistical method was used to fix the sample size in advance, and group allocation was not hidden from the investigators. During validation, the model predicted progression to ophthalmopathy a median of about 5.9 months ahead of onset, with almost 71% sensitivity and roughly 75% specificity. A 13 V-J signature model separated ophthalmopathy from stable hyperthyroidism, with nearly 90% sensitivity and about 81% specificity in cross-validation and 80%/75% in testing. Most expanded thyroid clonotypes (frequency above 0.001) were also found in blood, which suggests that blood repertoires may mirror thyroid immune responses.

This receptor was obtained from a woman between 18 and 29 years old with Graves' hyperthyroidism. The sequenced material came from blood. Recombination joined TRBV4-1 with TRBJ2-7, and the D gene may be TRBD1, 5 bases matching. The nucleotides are TGCGCCAGCAGCCATAGGGGTGGTGGGTACGAGCAGTACTTC. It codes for CASSHRGGGYEQYF.